This T cell receptor (beta chain) was profiled in a study of blood T cell repertoires in COVID-19. For the study at large: Some COVID-19 samples were acute and others convalescent; all came from the United States, Italy and Spain. T cells, B-cell-depleted T cells, or PBMCs supplied cDNA or gDNA.

Source study methods: Estimation of nucleated cell counts relied on the amplification of reference gene primers. The table came from immunoSEQ multiplex PCR; TCRdb's copy has only in-frame clones and leaves some out. Clone size and V and J calls were adopted from that table, with D and trimming inferred from the DNA. Among about 400,000 clones listed, approximately 91% were seen once. CDR3 length: 15 residues. V dropped 4 bases and J dropped 4; count of bases not matched to a gene: 4. Looked up from germline, CDR1 is SGHTS and CDR2 is YDEGEE. This chain uses TRBV5-8 with TRBJ2-1, with 11 nucleotides matching TRBD1. This sequence originates from a woman aged 40 to 50 with acute COVID-19. Sequenced sample: PBMCs or T cells enriched from blood (not recorded which). The chain's CDR3 is CASSAGQGGYNEQFF. CDR3 bases: TGTGCCAGCAGCGCGGGACAGGGGGGGTACAATGAGCAGTTCTTC. The variable domain in full, completed from reference TRBV5-8 and TRBJ2-1, reads EAGVTQSPTHLIKTRGQQATLRCSPISGHTSVYWYQQALGLGLQFLLWYDEGEERNRGNFPPRFSGRQFPNYSSELNVNALELEDSALYLCASSAGQGGYNEQFFGPGTRLTVL.